The 23 T cell receptor beta chains in this list originate from one sample, sequenced in a study of blood T cells in healthy people across ages. The second PCR ran roughly 7 to 12 cycles with a sample-barcoded 5' primer and J-beta primers. TCRdb itself ran the 5' RACE reads through MiXCR, one entry per CDR3 protein. Of over a million distinct CDR3 sequences listed, roughly 43% are singletons. Sequencing input: blood. These receptors were obtained from a woman aged 18-29 years in good health.

J is TRBJ2-7 and V is TRBV5-5; a weak D match, TRBD2 (6 bases). Germline V gives CDR1 SGHKS, CDR2 YYEKEE (reference sequence). The CDR3 spans 16 residues. Trimming shortened V by 7 bases and J by 3 bases, and 23 bases separated the two germline ends. This CDR3 is CASRTPGGGDFYEQYF. The CDR3 nucleotides read TGTGCCAGCCGAACCCCAGGTGGAGGGGACTTCTACGAGCAGTACTTC.

The genes are TRBV6-2 or TRBV6-3 and TRBJ1-2; D unclear. Between the trimmed V and J ends, which lost 0 bases and 8 bases, there was a span of 10 bases. In germline, CDR1 is MNHEY, CDR2 SVGEGT. The CDR3 consists of 13 residues. The chain's CDR3 is CASSYSIGVGYTF. The CDR3 nucleotides read TGTGCCAGCAGTTACTCGATTGGAGTGGGCTACACCTTC.

The chain is built from TRBV20-1 and TRBJ2-5; D call uncertain. The tail of the sequence fits TRBJ2-7 better, so the J call may be wrong. The CDR3 has 14 residues. Germline loops: CDR1 DFQATT, CDR2 SNEGSKA (reference sequence). For the CDR3, the DNA is TGCAGTGCTAGAGGTCACCCCGATAGGACCGAGCAGTACTTC. Its protein product is CSARGHPDRTEQYF.

The sample holds a few counts of this clonotype. With only one base between it and a far larger clone, this is likely a read error. V is TRBV10-3 and J is TRBJ2-7; no clear D gene. Germline V lookup: CDR1 ENHRY, CDR2 SYGVKD. The CDR3 extends over 11 amino acids. CDR3 region: CAISESYKQYF. DNA of the CDR3: TGTGCCATCAGTGAGTCCTACAAGCAGTACTTC.

This clonotype was recorded a few times. Mismatch with germline at one junction end may stem from a read error. This sequence joins TRBV7-6 and TRBJ2-7, with TRBD2 identical over 7 bases. From germline, CDR1 is SGHVS and CDR2 FNYEAQ. The CDR3 covers 16 residues. The CDR3 coding sequence is TGTGCCTGCAGCTTAGAGGGACGGGAGGCCCTAGGCACCCAGTACTTC. This sequence encodes CACSLEGREALGTQYF.

In this sample, this clonotype turned up a few times. The chain joins TRBV4-1 to TRBJ2-2; perhaps D is TRBD1 or TRBD2 (5 bases each). Trimming removed 4 bases from V and 5 bases from J, with 17 bases in between. The CDR3 runs to 16 residues. The germline gives CDR1 MGHRA, CDR2 YSYEKL. The CDR3: CASSPIGLGETGELFF. CDR3 nucleotide sequence: TGCGCCAGCAGCCCCATCGGGTTAGGGGAGACCGGGGAGCTGTTTTTT.

The sample holds a few counts of this clonotype. V and J are TRBV7-2 and TRBJ2-7; possible D gene TRBD2, 6 bases. There are 15 residues in the CDR3. The V and J ends lost 1 base and 5 bases respectively, with 15 bases between them. Per germline, CDR1 SGHTA and CDR2 FQGNSA. Here the CDR3 DNA reads TGTGCCAGCAGCTTAGTGGCTAGCGCGGCGGACGAGCAGTACTTC. This codes for CASSLVASAADEQYF.

This chain uses TRBV9 with TRBJ2-1; the D gene is possibly TRBD1 (6 bases). This CDR3 is built from 15 residues. CDR1 is SGDLS and CDR2 is YYNGEE in the germline V gene. Trimming cost V 1 base and J 0 bases, with 8 bases left between them. The CDR3 DNA reads as TGTGCCAGCAGCGTATGGACAGACTCCTACAATGAGCAGTTCTTC. Its protein product is CASSVWTDSYNEQFF. Combining the CDR3 with reference TRBV9 and TRBJ2-1 gives the whole variable domain DSGVTQTPKHLITATGQRVTLRCSPRSGDLSVYWYQQSLDQGLQFLIQYYNGEERAKGNILERFSAQQFPDLHSELNLSSLELGDSALYFCASSVWTDSYNEQFFGPGTRLTVL.

This clonotype was observed a few times. The chain is built from TRBV27 and TRBJ1-1; 7 bases match TRBD1. The CDR3 loop spans 15 amino acids. The germline V gene has CDR1 MNHEY and CDR2 SMNVEV (reference sequence). V gave up 0 bases and J gave up 4 bases; unmatched junction bases: 5. CDR3 bases: TGTGCCAGCAGTTTATCGACAGGGCCGATCACTGAAGCTTTCTTT. It translates to CASSLSTGPITEAFF.

In its sample, this clonotype was seen a few times. V and J are TRBV12-3 or TRBV12-4 and TRBJ2-5, with TRBD2 matching 16 bases. The ends lost 5 bases at V and 1 base at J; junction bases unmatched: 4. This CDR3 is built from 17 residues. Here the CDR3 DNA reads TGTGCCAGCAGTCAGGGGACTAGCGGGGGGGCCCAAGAGACCCAGTACTTC. It specifies CASSQGTSGGAQETQYF.

This sequence joins TRBV10-3 and TRBJ2-7, with unresolved D. V lost 5 bases to trimming and J lost 4 bases, with 12 bases between them. Per germline, CDR1 ENHRY and CDR2 SYGVKD. CDR3 size: 13 residues. This chain's CDR3 is CAISKSKAYEQYF. The CDR3 DNA is TGTGCCATCAGTAAGAGTAAGGCTTACGAGCAGTACTTC.

The sample holds a few counts of this clonotype. At one end, the junction sequence differs from germline, possibly due to a read error. CDR3 DNA: TGTGCCAGCAGCTCGGACAGGGGAAACGAGCAGTACTTC. Encoded protein: CASSSDRGNEQYF. The rearrangement uses TRBV5-1 and TRBJ2-7; 9 nucleotides match TRBD1. Germline lookup yields CDR1 SGHRS and CDR2 YFSETQ. CDR3 length equals 13 residues.

The chain uses TRBV7-2 and TRBJ2-3, with 10 bases lining up with TRBD2. This CDR3 spans 15 amino acids. J gave up 5 bases and V 3 bases, and 5 bases lay outside the gene matches. The germline CDR1 and CDR2 sequences are SGHTA and FQGNSA. DNA of the CDR3: TGTACCAGCAGCTTCCTAGCGGGAGTTTTAGATACGCAGTATTTT. Protein: CTSSFLAGVLDTQYF.

The DNA of the CDR3 is TGTGCCAGCACCAACCCCCCTCAACTGGCTGAAGCTTTCTTT. This encodes CASTNPPQLAEAFF. The V gene is TRBV27, the J gene TRBJ1-1; no reliable D call. The CDR3 consists of 14 residues. Germline V CDR1 and CDR2: MNHEY, SMNVEV (reference sequence). V lost 7 bases, J lost 6 bases, and 18 bases lay in between.

This rearrangement joins TRBV11-2 to TRBJ2-3, with 7 bases that match TRBD2. In germline, CDR1 is SGHAT, CDR2 FQNNGV. The CDR3 length is 16 residues. The J segment lost 4 bases and the V segment lost 5 bases, leaving 12 bases of the junction unmatched. In nucleotides, the CDR3 is TGTGCCAGCAGCCCACACGTCGGGAGGTGGGCAGATACGCAGTATTTT. Translating gives CASSPHVGRWADTQYF.

J is TRBJ2-6 and V is TRBV2, with D possibly TRBD1 on 5 matching bases. The CDR3 contains 19 residues. V lost 2 bases, J lost 2 bases, and 19 bases lay in between. Germline lookup yields CDR1 SNHLY and CDR2 FYNNEI. DNA of the CDR3: TGTGCCAGCAGTGAATTCTCGTCCAGGGTTAACCCTGGGGCCAACGTCCTGACTTTC. Amino acids: CASSEFSSRVNPGANVLTF.

This clonotype was seen more than once but under ten times. The chain has TRBV20-1 and TRBJ2-5; TRBD2 matches at 9 bases. From germline, CDR1 is DFQATT and CDR2 SNEGSKA (reference sequence). J gave up 7 bases and V 0 bases, and 12 bases lay outside the gene matches. This CDR3 has 16 amino acids. DNA for the CDR3: TGCAGTGCTAGAGATCGGTGGATAGCGGGAGCAGGGACCCAGTACTTC. Amino acid sequence: CSARDRWIAGAGTQYF.

This clonotype occurred a few times. The J gene is TRBJ1-2, the V gene TRBV29-1; perhaps TRBD1 as D (6 bases). Germline V lookup: CDR1 SQVTM, CDR2 ANQGSEA. The V end was cut by 6 bases, the J end by 1 base, with 18 bases between. The CDR3 length is 15 residues. DNA for the CDR3: TGCAGCGTGAGGGGGGAGGGGGAGAATAACTATGGCTACACCTTC. Amino acid sequence: CSVRGEGENNYGYTF.

The chain links TRBV7-9 to TRBJ1-4, with TRBD1 matching over 8 bases. The germline CDR1 and CDR2 sequences are SEHNR and FQNEAQ (reference sequence). Trimming cost V 5 bases and J 3 bases; bases outside gene matches: 5. This CDR3 is 15 amino acids long. In nucleotides, the CDR3 is TGTGCCAGCAGCCCGCCGGGACAGGCTAATGAAAAACTGTTTTTT. It specifies CASSPPGQANEKLFF.

This chain links TRBV7-2 with TRBJ2-1; D might be TRBD2 (5 bases). Germline CDR1 is SGHTA and CDR2 is FQGNSA. The CDR3 is made up of 15 amino acids. Trimming shortened V by 3 bases and J by 4 bases, and 13 bases separated the two germline ends. The CDR3 spells CASSLKADRYNEQFF. The CDR3 DNA reads as TGTGCCAGCAGCTTGAAAGCGGACCGTTACAATGAGCAGTTCTTC.

The chain carries TRBV6-2 or TRBV6-3 and TRBJ2-7; D may correspond to TRBD1 or TRBD2 (5 bases each). Germline-derived CDR1 and CDR2 are MNHEY and SVGEGT. The CDR3 is made up of 15 amino acids. Trimming pared 4 bases from V and 3 bases from J, leaving 16 bases between. As DNA, the CDR3 is TGTGCCAGCAGTTCCACCGGGACGGAAGACTACGAGCAGTACTTC. It specifies CASSSTGTEDYEQYF.

This clonotype was detected a few times. The chain is built from TRBV20-1 and TRBJ2-7; the D is unclear. The germline CDR1 and CDR2 sequences are DFQATT and SNEGSKA (reference sequence). Deletions cut 0 bases from V and 6 bases from J, with 12 bases between. The CDR3 sequence is 13 residues long. Here the CDR3 DNA reads TGCAGTGCTAGAGATGTGCAGGTACTCGAGCAGTACTTC. Amino acids: CSARDVQVLEQYF.

V gene TRBV6-5 combines with J gene TRBJ2-5; D could derive from TRBD1 or TRBD2 (6 bases each). CDR1 and CDR2 (germline): MNHEY, SVGAGI. The germline V and J ends were trimmed by 9 bases and 7 bases, with 21 bases remaining between them. CDR3 length: 14 residues. Here the CDR3 reads CASTGGHPTGTQYF. The CDR3 bases are TGTGCCAGTACCGGGGGACATCCCACGGGGACCCAGTACTTC.